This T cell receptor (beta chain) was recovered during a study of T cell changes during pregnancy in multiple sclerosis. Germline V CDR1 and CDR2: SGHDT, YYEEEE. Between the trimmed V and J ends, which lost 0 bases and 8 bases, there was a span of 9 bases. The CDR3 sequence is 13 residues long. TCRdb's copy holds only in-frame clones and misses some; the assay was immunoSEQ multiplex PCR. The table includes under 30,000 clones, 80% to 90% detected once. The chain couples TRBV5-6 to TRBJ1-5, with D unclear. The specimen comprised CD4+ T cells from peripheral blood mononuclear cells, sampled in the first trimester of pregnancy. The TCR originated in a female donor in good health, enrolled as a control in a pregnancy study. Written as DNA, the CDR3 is TGTGCCAGCAGCTTGGCCCCGGGTGAGCCCCAGCATTTT. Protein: CASSLAPGEPQHF.